This T cell receptor (beta chain) was retrieved from a study of cytomegalovirus exposure and HLA in healthy donors. Findings and caveats of the study: One later analysis, an examination of the roughly 110 validation repertoires, found that first-cohort TCR clusters tended to co-occur in them. Researchers counted roughly 150 TCR beta chains as cytomegalovirus-associated.

The germline V and J ends were trimmed by 6 bases and 4 bases, with 16 bases remaining between them. Germline CDR1 reads PRHDT; CDR2 reads FYEKMQ (reference sequence). The length of the CDR3 is 16 residues. Note on this clone: Antigen unknown.

The data were produced by immunoSEQ multiplex PCR, yet TCRdb's version contains in-frame clones alone and is incomplete. The table records about 360,000 clones, roughly 90% of them present only once. V usage is TRBV13 and J usage is TRBJ1-6, with D maybe TRBD1 (6 bases). This TCR derives from a woman aged 18-35 years in good health and CMV-seronegative. The sample was PBMCs. In nucleotides, the CDR3 is TGTGCCAGCAGACCCGGAGGACAGAGTTATAATTCACCCCTCCACTTT. This codes for CASRPGGQSYNSPLHF.